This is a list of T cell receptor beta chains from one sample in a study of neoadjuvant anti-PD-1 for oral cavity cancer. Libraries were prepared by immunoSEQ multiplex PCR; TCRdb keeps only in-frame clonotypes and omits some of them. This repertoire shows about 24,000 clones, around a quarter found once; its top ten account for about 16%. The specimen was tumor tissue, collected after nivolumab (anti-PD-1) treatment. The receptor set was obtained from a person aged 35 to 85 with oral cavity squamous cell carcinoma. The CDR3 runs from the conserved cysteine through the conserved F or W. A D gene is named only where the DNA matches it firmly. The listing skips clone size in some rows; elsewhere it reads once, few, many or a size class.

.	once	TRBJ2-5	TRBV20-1	CAWLLQETQYF	TGCGCCTGGCTACTTCAAGAGACCCAGTACTTC
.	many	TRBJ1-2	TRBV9	CASSGWGHGYTF	TGTGCCAGCAGCGGATGGGGCCATGGCTACACCTTC
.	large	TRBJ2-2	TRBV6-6	CASYAVGELFF	TGTGCCAGTTACGCCGTTGGGGAGCTGTTTTTT
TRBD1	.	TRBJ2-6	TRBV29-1	CSVRGQGATGANVLTF	TGCAGCGTCCGTGGACAGGGGGCTACCGGGGCCAACGTCCTGACTTTC
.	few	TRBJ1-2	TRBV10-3	CAYGGRGGYTF	TGTGCCTACGGGGGGAGGGGAGGCTACACCTTC
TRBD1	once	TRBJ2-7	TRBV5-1	CASSSQPGQEFYEQYF	TGCGCCAGCAGCTCGCAACCGGGACAGGAGTTCTACGAGCAGTACTTC
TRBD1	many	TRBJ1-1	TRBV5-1	CASSSSGQEYTEAFF	TGCGCCAGCAGCTCATCCGGACAGGAGTACACTGAAGCTTTCTTT
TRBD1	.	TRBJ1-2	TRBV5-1	CASSLTPQGAGYTF	TGCGCCAGCAGCTTAACCCCACAGGGGGCCGGCTACACCTTC
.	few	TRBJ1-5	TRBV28	CASNPLTVAQPQHF	TGTGCCAGCAACCCCTTAACAGTCGCTCAGCCCCAGCATTTT
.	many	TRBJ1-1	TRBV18	CASSSAGGGLEAFF	TGTGCCAGCTCGTCGGCGGGGGGAGGACTTGAAGCTTTCTTT
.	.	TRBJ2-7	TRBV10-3	CAISEPGQEQYF	TGTGCCATCAGTGAGCCTGGACAGGAGCAGTACTTC
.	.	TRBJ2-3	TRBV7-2	CASSLAGIPTDTQYF	TGTGCCAGCAGCTTAGCGGGCATACCCACAGATACGCAGTATTTT
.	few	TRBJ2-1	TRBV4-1	CASSQVVPRGPYNEQFF	TGCGCCAGCAGCCAAGTCGTCCCGCGGGGGCCTTACAATGAGCAGTTCTTC
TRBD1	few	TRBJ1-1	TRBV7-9	CASSRDRGNTEAFF	TGTGCCAGCAGCCGTGACAGGGGAAACACTGAAGCTTTCTTT
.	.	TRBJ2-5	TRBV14	CASSRDIRGETQYF	TGTGCCAGCAGCCGCGACATCAGAGGGGAGACCCAGTACTTC
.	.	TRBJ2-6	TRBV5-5	CASSQETGANVLTF	TGTGCCAGCAGCCAAGAGACAGGGGCCAACGTCCTGACTTTC
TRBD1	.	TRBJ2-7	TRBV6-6	CASSRDRESAEQYF	TGTGCCAGCAGCCGGGACAGGGAGTCCGCCGAGCAGTACTTC
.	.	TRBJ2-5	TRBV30	CAWKDGGETQYF	TGTGCCTGGAAGGACGGAGGGGAGACCCAGTACTTC
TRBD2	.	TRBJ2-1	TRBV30	CAWSASRTSGGRDEQFF	TGTGCCTGGAGTGCATCAAGGACTAGCGGGGGTCGCGATGAGCAGTTCTTC
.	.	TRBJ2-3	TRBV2	CASTSFGERKYF	TGTGCCAGCACCTCCTTTGGGGAGCGGAAGTATTTT
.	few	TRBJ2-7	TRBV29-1	CSARSSPYEQYF	TGCAGCGCACGGAGTTCCCCCTACGAGCAGTACTTC
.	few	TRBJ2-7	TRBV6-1	CASTLGLYYEQYF	TGTGCCAGCACGCTGGGTCTTTATTACGAGCAGTACTTC
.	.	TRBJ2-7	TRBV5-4	CASSLDQSSYEQYF	TGTGCCAGCAGCTTGGACCAAAGCTCCTACGAGCAGTACTTC
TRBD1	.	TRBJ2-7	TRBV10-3	CAISDGGDRGSSYEQYF	TGTGCCATCAGTGATGGTGGAGACAGGGGGAGCTCCTACGAGCAGTACTTC
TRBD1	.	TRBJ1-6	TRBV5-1	CASSPGTGNSPLHF	TGCGCCAGCAGCCCCGGGACAGGAAATTCACCCCTCCACTTT
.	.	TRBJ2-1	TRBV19	CASSIERGPTMSGQFF	TGTGCCAGTAGTATAGAGCGGGGACCTACAATGAGTGGGCAGTTCTTC
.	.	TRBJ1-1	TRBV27	CASSLNPLTRGAFF	TGTGCCAGCAGTTTAAATCCCTTGACGAGGGGAGCTTTCTTT
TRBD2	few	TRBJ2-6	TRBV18	CASSPGLGTGANVLTF	TGTGCCAGCTCACCGGGACTAGGTACTGGGGCCAACGTCCTGACTTTC
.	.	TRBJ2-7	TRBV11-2	CATSFAAVDEQYF	TGTGCCACCTCTTTCGCTGCGGTTGACGAGCAGTACTTC
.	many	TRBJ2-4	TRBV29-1	CSAQGGAKNIQYF	TGCAGCGCCCAGGGGGGAGCCAAAAACATTCAGTACTTC
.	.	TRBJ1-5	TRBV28	CASSFRGGYSNQPQHF	TGTGCCAGCAGTTTTCGGGGCGGCTATAGCAATCAGCCCCAGCATTTT
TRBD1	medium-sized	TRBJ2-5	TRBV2	CASRGTGGEETQYF	TGTGCCAGCAGAGGGACAGGGGGCGAAGAGACCCAGTACTTC
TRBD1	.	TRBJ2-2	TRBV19	CASSGGRFTGELFF	TGTGCCAGTTCAGGGGGCCGCTTCACCGGGGAGCTGTTTTTT
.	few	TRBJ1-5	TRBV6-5	CASSYSRSGQPQHF	TGTGCCAGCAGTTACTCTCGATCCGGCCAGCCCCAGCATTTT
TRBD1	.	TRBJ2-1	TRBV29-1	CSVDGTGVNEQFF	TGCAGCGTCGACGGGACAGGGGTCAATGAGCAGTTCTTC
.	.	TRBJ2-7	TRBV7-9	CASSPRTARGYEQYF	TGTGCCAGCAGCCCTAGGACAGCCCGGGGGTACGAGCAGTACTTC
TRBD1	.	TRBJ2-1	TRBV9	CASSTPPGQGKNEQFF	TGTGCCAGCAGCACCCCCCCGGGACAGGGTAAGAATGAGCAGTTCTTC
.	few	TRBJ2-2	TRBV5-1	CASSLDPNRANTGELFF	TGCGCCAGCAGCTTAGATCCCAACAGGGCGAACACCGGGGAGCTGTTTTTT
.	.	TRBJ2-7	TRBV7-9	CASSLAREQYF	TGTGCCAGCAGTCTAGCGAGGGAGCAGTACTTC
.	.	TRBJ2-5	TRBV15	CATSRGGLGETQYF	TGTGCCACCTCGAGGGGCGGGCTTGGAGAGACCCAGTACTTC
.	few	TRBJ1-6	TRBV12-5	CASGLGGGHNSPLHF	TGTGCTAGTGGTTTGGGAGGCGGCCACAATTCACCCCTCCACTTT
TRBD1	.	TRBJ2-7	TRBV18	CASSPIWTGTEQYF	TGTGCCAGCTCACCAATCTGGACAGGAACCGAGCAGTACTTC
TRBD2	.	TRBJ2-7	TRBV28	CASSLPGTNSYEQYF	TGTGCCAGCAGTTTGCCCGGGACTAACTCCTACGAGCAGTACTTC
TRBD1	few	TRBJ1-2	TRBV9	CASSVGDRGRLGYGYTF	TGTGCCAGCAGCGTAGGGGACAGGGGGCGCCTTGGCTATGGCTACACCTTC
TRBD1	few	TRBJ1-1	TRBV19	CASSTTGGGNTEAFF	TGTGCCAGTAGTACGACAGGGGGCGGCAACACTGAAGCTTTCTTT
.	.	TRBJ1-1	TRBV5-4	CASNPIGANTEAFF	TGTGCCAGCAACCCGATCGGGGCTAACACTGAAGCTTTCTTT